This TCR beta chain emerged from a study of shared clonotypes between healthy human individuals. Several immunoSEQ 96-well plates shared each subset's DNA, each plate a replicate. Authors' processing steps: Sequence data from immunoSEQ were junction-only and lacked quality scores; consequently, filtering differed. TCRdb keeps only in-frame clones here, not all; method: immunoSEQ multiplex PCR. From that table come the V and J calls and clone size; the DNA was used to work out D and trimming. The sample carries around 1.4 million clones, about 98.5% recorded once. Comment on this clone: Its antigen is not known.

The study, taken as a whole, reports: Sample collection involved blood only; tissue repertoires are likely different. Rarefaction exposed incomplete sorted-subset sequencing despite large depth.

Trimming took 2 bases from V and 6 from J; bases not matched to a gene: 3. The length of the CDR3 is 14 residues. Germline-derived CDR1 and CDR2 are SGHKS and YYEKEE (reference sequence). The sequence was collected from a man aged 25 to 40 in good health. The V gene is TRBV5-5, the J gene TRBJ2-7; TRBD2 matches at 12 bases. The source material was naive CD4+ T cells sorted from blood. Subset here: CD45RA+ positively selected. As DNA, the CDR3 is TGTGCCAGCAGCTTTTCTAGCGGGAGGGCCGAGCAGTACTTC. Translating it yields CASSFSSGRAEQYF.